The clone carrying this TCR beta chain was counted ten times or more. Antigen specificity is unknown. V was pared by 3 bases and J by 9 bases, with 15 bases between. Germline V gene lookup returns CDR1 SEHNR and CDR2 FQNEAQ (reference sequence). The CDR3 length is 13 residues. This specimen belongs to a study of T cells after posttransplantation cyclophosphamide. Assay used: immunoSEQ multiplex PCR; TCRdb lists only in-frame clones, some missing. The sample yields 30,000 to 40,000 clones, without any singletons. Study-wide points: Skin or GI-infiltrating T cells shared few TRB sequences with blood. Later post-transplant blood repertoires were often dominated by donor CD8+ memory clones.

The specimen was PBMCs. The TCR was taken from a man aged 45-60 years in good health, CMV-negative, and a related stem cell transplant donor. The rearrangement joins TRBV7-9 to TRBJ2-7; D is possibly TRBD1 (6 bases). The DNA for the CDR3 is TGTGCCAGCAGCTTGGACCCGGACAGTCGGCAGTACTTC. This translates into CASSLDPDSRQYF.